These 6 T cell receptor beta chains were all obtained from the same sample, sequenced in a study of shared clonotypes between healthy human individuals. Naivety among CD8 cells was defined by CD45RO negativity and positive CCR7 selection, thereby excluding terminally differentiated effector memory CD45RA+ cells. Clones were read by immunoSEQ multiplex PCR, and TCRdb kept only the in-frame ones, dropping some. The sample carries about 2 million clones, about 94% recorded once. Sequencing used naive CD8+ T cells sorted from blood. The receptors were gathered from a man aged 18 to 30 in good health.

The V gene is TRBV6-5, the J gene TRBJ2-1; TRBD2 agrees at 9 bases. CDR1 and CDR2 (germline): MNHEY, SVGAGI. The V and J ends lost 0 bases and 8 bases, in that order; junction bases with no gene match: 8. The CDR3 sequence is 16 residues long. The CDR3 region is CASSYSAGGPDHEQFF. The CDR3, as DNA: TGTGCCAGCAGTTACTCGGCGGGGGGGCCTGATCATGAGCAGTTCTTC.

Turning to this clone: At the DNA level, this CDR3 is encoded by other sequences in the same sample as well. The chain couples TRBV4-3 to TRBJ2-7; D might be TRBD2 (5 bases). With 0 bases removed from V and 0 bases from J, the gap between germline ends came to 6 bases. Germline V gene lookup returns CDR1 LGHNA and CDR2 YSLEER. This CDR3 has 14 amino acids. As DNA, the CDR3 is TGCGCCAGCAGCCAAGAGGGGAGCTCCTACGAGCAGTACTTC. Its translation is CASSQEGSSYEQYF.

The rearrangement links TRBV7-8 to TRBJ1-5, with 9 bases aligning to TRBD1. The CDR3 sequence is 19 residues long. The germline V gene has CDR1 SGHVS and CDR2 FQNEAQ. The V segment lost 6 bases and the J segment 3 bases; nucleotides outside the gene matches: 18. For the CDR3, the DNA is TGTGCCAGCAGATCCTTCCCCGGGACAGGGATGAAAGACAATCAGCCCCAGCATTTT. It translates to CASRSFPGTGMKDNQPQHF.

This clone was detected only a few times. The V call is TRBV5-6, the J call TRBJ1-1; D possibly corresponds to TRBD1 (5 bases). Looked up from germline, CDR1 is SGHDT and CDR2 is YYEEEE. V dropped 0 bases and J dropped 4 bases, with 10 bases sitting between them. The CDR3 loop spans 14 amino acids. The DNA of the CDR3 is TGTGCCAGCAGCTTGGCCGTAGGGGCCACTGAAGCTTTCTTT. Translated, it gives CASSLAVGATEAFF.

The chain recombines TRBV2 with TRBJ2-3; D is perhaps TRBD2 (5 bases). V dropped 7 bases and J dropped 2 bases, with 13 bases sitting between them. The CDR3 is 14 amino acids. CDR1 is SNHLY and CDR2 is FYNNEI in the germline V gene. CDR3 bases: TGTGCCAGCATCGGTACGGGGAACACAGATACGCAGTATTTT. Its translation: CASIGTGNTDTQYF.

The CDR3 bases are TGTGCCAGCAGCGCCCCCTGGGGGGCCAACGTCCTGACTTTC. It specifies CASSAPWGANVLTF. V is TRBV9 and J is TRBJ2-6, with unresolved D. Deletions cut 3 bases from V and 4 bases from J, with 8 bases between. This CDR3 contains 14 residues. CDR1 is SGDLS and CDR2 is YYNGEE in the germline V gene.